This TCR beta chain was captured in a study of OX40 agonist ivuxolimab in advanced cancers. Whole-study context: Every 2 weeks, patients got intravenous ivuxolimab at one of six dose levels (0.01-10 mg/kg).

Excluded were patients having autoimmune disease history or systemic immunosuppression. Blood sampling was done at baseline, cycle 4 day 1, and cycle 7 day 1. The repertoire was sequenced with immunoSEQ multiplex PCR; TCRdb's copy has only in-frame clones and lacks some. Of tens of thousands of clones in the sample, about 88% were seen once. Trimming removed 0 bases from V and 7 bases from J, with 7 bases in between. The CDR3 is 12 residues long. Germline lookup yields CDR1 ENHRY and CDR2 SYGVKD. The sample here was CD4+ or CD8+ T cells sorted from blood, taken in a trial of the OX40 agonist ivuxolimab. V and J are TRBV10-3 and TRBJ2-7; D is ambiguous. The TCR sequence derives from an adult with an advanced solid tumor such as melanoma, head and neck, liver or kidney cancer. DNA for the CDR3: TGTGCCATCAGTGAGTCTCAGATTGAGCAGTACTTC. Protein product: CAISESQIEQYF.